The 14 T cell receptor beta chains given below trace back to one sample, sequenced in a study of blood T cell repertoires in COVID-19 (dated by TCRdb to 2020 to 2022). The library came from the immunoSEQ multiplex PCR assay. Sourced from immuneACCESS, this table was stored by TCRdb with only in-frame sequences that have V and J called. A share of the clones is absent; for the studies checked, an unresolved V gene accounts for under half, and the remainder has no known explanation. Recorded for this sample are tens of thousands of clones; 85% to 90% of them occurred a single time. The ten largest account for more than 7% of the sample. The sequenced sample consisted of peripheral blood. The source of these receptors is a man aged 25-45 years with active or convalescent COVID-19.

In DNA form, the CDR3 reads TGTGCCTGGAGTGGCGGATGGACAGGGGTGGGTCAGCCCCAGCATTTT. Its translation: CAWSGGWTGVGQPQHF. V is TRBV30 and J is TRBJ1-5; 9 bases line up with TRBD1. Germline loops: CDR1 GTSNPN, CDR2 SVGIG (reference sequence). This CDR3 has 16 residues. Unmatched junction bases numbered 10, after V lost 1 base and J lost 6 bases.

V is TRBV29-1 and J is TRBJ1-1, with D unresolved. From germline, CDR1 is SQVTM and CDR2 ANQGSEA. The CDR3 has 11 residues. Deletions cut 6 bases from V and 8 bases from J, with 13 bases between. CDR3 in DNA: TGCAGCGTCCAACGAGGATGGGAAGCTTTCTTT. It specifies CSVQRGWEAFF.

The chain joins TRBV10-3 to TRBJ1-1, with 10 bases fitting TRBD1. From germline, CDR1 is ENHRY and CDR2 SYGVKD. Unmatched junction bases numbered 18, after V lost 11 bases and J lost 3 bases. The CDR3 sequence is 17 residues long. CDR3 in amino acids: CAPRRRGDRGSDTEAFF. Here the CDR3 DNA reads TGTGCCCCAAGGCGTCGGGGGGACAGGGGATCCGACACTGAAGCTTTCTTT.

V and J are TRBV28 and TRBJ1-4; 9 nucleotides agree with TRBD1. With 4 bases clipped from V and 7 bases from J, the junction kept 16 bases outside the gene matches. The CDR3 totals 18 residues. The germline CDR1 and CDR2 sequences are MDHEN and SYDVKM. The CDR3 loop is CASSSGGTGRGLGEKLFF. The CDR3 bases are TGTGCCAGCAGTTCCGGCGGGACAGGGAGAGGTTTAGGTGAAAAACTGTTTTTT.

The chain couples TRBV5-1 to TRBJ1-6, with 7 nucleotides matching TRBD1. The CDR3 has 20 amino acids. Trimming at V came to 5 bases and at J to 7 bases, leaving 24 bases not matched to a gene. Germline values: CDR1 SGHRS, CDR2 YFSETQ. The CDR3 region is CASSLTTGTESERRNSPLHF. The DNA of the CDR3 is TGCGCCAGCAGTCTCACCACCGGGACAGAAAGTGAGAGACGCAATTCACCCCTCCACTTT.

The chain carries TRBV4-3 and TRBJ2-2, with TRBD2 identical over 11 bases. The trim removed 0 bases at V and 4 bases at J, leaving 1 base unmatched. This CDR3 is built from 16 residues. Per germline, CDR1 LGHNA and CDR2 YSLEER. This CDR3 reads CASSQELAGGTGELFF. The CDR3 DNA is TGCGCCAGCAGCCAAGAGCTAGCGGGAGGCACCGGGGAGCTGTTTTTT.

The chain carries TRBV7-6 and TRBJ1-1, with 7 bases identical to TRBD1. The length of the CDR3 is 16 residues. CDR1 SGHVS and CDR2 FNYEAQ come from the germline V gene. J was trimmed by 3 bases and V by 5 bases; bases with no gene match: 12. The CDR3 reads CASSPGTATHYTEAFF. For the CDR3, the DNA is TGTGCCAGCAGCCCTGGGACAGCGACCCATTACACTGAAGCTTTCTTT.

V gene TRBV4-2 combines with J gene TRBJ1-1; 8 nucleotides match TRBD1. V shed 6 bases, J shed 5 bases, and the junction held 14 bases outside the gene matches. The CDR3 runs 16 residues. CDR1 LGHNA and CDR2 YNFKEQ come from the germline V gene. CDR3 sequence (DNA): TGTGCCAGCAGACAGAGCCTGACAGGGGCGGGTACTGAAGCTTTCTTT. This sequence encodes CASRQSLTGAGTEAFF.

The DNA for the CDR3 is TGTGCCAGCAGCCTCTCTTCCAGCACTGAAGCTTTCTTT. Protein: CASSLSSSTEAFF. The chain couples TRBV11-2 to TRBJ1-1; D is unclear. Per germline, CDR1 SGHAT and CDR2 FQNNGV. CDR3 length: 13 residues. V lost 5 bases and J 4 bases, leaving 11 bases between the germline ends.

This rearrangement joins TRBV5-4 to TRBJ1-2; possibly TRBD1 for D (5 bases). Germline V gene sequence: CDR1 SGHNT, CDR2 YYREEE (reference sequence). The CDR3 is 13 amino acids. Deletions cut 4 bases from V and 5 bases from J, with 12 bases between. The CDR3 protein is CASSPQGPYGYTF. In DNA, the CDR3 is TGTGCCAGCAGCCCCCAGGGTCCGTATGGCTACACCTTC. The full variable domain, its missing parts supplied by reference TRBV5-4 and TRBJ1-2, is ETGVTQSPTHLIKTRGQQVTLRCSSQSGHNTVSWYQQALGQGPQFIFQYYREEENGRGNFPPRFSGLQFPNYSSELNVNALELDDSALYLCASSPQGPYGYTFGSGTRLTVV.

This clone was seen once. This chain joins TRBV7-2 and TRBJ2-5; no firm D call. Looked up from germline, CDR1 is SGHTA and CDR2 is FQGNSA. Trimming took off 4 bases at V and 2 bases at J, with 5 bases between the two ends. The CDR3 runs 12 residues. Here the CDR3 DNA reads TGTGCCAGCAGCTACTTTCAAGAGACCCAGTACTTC. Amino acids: CASSYFQETQYF. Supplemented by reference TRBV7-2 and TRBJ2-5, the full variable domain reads GAGVSQSPSNKVTEKGKDVELRCDPISGHTALYWYRQSLGQGLEFLIYFQGNSAPDKSGLPSDRFSAERTGGSVSTLTIQRTQQEDSAVYLCASSYFQETQYFGPGTRLLVL.

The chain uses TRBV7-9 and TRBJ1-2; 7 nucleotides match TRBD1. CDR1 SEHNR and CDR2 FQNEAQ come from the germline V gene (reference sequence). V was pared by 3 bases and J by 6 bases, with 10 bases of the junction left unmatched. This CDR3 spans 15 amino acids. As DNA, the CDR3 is TGTGCCAGCAGCTTGTCGACAGGGCTTATAAATGGCTACACCTTC. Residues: CASSLSTGLINGYTF.

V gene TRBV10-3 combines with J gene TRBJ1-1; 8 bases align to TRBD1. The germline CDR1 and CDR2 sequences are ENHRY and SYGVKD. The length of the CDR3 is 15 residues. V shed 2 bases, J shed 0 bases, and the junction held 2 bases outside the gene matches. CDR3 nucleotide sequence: TGTGCCATCAGTGAGGACAGGGGAATGAACACTGAAGCTTTCTTT. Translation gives CAISEDRGMNTEAFF.

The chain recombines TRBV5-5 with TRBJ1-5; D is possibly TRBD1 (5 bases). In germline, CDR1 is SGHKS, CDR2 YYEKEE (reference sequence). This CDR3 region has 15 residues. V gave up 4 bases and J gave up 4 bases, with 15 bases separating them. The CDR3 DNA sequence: TGTGCCAGCAGCGAACAAACGACAGATAATCAGCCCCAGCATTTT. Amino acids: CASSEQTTDNQPQHF.